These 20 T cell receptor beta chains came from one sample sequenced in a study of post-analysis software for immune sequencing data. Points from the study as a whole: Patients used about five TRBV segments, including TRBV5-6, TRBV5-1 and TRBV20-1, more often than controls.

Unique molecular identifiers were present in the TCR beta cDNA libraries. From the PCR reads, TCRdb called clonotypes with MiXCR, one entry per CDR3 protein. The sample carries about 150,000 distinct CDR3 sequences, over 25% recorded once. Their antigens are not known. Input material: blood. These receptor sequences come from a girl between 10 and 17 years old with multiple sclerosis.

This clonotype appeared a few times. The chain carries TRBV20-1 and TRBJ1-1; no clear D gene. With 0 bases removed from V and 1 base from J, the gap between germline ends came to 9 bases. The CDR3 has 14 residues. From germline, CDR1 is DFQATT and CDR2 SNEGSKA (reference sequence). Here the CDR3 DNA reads TGCAGTGCTAGAGACGAGGGTCCGAACACTGAAGCTTTCTTT. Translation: CSARDEGPNTEAFF.

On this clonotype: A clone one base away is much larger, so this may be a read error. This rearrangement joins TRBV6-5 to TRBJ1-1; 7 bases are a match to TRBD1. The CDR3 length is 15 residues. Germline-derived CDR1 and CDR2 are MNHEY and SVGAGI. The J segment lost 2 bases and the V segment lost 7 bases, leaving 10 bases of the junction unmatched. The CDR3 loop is CASTLIGQANTEAFF. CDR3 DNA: TGTGCCAGCACCCTTATCGGACAGGCAAACACTGAAGCTTTCTTT.

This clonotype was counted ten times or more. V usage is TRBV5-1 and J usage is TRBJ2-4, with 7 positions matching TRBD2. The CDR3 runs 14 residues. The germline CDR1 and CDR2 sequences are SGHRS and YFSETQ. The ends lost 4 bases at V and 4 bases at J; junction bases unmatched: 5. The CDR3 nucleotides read TGCGCCAGCAGCGGTGGGACTAATAAAAACATTCAGTACTTC. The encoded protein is CASSGGTNKNIQYF.

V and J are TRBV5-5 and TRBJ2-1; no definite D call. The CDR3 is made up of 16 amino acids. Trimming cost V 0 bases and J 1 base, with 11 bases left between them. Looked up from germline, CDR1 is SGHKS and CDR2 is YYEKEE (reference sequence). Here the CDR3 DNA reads TGTGCCAGCAGCTTGGGGAAGCAACCATCCTACAATGAGCAGTTCTTC. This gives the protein CASSLGKQPSYNEQFF.

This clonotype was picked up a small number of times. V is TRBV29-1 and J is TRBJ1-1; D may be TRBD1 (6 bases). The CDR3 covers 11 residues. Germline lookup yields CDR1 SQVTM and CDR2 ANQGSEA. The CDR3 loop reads CTIYRETEAFF. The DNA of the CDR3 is TGCACCATATACAGGGAAACTGAAGCTTTCTTT. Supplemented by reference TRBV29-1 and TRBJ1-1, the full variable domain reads SAVISQKPSRDICQRGTSLTIQCQVDSQVTMMFWYRQQPGQSLTLIATANQGSEATYESGFVIDKFPISRPNLTFSTLTVSNMSPEDSSIYLCTIYRETEAFFGQGTRLTVV.

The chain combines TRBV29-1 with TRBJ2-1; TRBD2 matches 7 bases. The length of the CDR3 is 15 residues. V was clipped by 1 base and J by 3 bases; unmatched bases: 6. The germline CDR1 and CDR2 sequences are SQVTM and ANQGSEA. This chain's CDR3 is CSVEVRLAVYNEQFF. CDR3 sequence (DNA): TGCAGCGTTGAAGTCCGTCTAGCGGTCTACAATGAGCAGTTCTTC.

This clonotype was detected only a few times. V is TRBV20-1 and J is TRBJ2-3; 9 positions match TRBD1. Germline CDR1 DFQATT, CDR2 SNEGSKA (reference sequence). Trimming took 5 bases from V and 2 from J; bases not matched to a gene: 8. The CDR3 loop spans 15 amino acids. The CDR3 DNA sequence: TGCAGTGCTGGGGGGACAGGGCAAACCACAGATACGCAGTATTTT. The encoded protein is CSAGGTGQTTDTQYF.

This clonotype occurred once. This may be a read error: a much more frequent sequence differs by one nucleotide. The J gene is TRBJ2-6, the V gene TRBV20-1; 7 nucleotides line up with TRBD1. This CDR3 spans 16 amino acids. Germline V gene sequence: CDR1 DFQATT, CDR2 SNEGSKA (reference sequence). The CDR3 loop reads CSAPGGSDPGTNVLTF. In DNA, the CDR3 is TGCAGTGCCCCAGGGGGAAGCGATCCTGGGACCAACGTCCTGACTTTC.

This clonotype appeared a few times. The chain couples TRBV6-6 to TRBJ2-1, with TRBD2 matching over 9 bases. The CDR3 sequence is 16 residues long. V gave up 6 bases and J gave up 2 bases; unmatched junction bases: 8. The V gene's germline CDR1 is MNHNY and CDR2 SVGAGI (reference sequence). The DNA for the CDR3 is TGTGCCAGCAGCGGTCTAGCGGGGAGTACCTACAATGAGCAGTTCTTC. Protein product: CASSGLAGSTYNEQFF.

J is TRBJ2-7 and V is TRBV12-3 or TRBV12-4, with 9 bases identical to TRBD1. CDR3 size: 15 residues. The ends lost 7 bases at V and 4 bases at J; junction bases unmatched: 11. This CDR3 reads CASKEPGQGIYEQYF. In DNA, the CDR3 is TGTGCCAGCAAAGAACCGGGACAGGGAATTTACGAGCAGTACTTC.

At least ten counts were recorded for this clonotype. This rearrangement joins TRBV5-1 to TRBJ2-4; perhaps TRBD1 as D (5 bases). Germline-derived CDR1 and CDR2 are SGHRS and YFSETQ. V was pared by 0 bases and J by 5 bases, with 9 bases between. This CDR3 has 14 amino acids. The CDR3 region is CASSLAGYQNIQYF. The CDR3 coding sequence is TGCGCCAGCAGCTTGGCAGGGTACCAAAACATTCAGTACTTC.

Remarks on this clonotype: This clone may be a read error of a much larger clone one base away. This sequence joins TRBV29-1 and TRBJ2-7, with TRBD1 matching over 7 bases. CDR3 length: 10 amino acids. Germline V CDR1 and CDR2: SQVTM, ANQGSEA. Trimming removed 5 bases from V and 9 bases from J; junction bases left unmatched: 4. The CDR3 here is CSVTGAVQYF. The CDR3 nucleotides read TGCAGCGTTACAGGGGCCGTGCAGTACTTC.

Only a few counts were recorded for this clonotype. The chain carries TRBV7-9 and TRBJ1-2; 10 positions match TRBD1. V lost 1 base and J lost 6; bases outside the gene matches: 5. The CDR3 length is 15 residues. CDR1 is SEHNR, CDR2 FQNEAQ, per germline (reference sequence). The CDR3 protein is CASSLGRGTGDGYTF. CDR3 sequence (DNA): TGTGCCAGCAGCTTAGGTCGCGGGACAGGGGATGGCTACACCTTC.

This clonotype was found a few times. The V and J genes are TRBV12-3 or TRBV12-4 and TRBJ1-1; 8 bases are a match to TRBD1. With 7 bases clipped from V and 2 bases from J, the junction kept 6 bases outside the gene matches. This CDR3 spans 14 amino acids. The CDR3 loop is CASKPGQVNTEAFF. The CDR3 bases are TGTGCCAGCAAACCGGGACAGGTCAACACTGAAGCTTTCTTT.

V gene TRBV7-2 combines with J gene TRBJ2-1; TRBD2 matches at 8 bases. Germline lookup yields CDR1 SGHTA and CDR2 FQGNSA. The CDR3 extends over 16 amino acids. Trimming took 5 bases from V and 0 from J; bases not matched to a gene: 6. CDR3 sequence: CASSPEGLASYNEQFF. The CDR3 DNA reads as TGTGCCAGCAGCCCGGAAGGACTAGCCTCCTACAATGAGCAGTTCTTC.

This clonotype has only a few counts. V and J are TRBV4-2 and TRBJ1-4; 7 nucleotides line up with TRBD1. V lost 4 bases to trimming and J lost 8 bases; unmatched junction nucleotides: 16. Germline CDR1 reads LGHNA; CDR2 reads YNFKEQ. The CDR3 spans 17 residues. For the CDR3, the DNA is TGTGCCAGCAGCCCTCGAGGTGGTGGGGACAGAGCAGAAAAACTGTTTTTT. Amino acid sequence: CASSPRGGGDRAEKLFF.

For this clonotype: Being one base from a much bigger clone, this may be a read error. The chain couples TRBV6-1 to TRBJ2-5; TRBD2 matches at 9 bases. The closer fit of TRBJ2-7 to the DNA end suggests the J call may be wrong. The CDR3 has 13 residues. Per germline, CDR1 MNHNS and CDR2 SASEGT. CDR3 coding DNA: TGTGCCGGCAGTGAAGCGGGAGGATACGAGCAGTACTTC. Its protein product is CAGSEAGGYEQYF.

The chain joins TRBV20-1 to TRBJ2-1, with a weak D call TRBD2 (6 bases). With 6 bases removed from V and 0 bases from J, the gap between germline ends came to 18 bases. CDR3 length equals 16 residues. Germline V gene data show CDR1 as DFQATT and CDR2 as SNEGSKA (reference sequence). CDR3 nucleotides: TGCAGTGCCGACAGACTAGTCCCCACCTCCTACAATGAGCAGTTCTTC. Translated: CSADRLVPTSYNEQFF.

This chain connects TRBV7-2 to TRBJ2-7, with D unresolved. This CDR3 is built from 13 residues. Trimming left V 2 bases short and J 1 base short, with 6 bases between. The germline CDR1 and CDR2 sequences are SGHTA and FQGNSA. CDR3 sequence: CASSLSYSYEQYF. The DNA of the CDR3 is TGTGCCAGCAGCTTAAGTTATTCCTACGAGCAGTACTTC.

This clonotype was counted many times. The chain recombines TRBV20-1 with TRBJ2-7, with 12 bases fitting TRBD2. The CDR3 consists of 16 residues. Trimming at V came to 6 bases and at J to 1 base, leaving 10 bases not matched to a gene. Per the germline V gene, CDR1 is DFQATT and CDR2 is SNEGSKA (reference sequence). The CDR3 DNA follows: TGCAGTGCCTCAACGCATCTAGCGGGAGGGTCCTACGAGCAGTACTTC. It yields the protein CSASTHLAGGSYEQYF.